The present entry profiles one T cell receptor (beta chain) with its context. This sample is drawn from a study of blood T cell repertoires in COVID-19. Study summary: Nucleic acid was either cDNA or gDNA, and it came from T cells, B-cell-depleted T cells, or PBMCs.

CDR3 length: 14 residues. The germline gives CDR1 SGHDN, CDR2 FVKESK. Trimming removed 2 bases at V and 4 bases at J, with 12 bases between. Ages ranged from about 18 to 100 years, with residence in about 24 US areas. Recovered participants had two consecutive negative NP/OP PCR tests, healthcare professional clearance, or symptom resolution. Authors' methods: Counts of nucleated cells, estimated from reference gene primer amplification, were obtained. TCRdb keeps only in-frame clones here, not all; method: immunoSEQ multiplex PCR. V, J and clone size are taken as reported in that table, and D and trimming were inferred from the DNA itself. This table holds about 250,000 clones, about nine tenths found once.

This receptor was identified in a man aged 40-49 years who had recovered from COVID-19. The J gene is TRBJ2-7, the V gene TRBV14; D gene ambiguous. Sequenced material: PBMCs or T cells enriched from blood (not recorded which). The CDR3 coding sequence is TGTGCCAGCAGCCAATCTTACCCCGGGTACGAGCAGTACTTC. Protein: CASSQSYPGYEQYF. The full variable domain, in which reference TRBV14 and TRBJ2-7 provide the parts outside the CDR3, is EAGVTQFPSHSVIEKGQTVTLRCDPISGHDNLYWYRRVMGKEIKFLLHFVKESKQDESGMPNNRFLAERTGGTYSTLKVQPAELEDSGVYFCASSQSYPGYEQYFGPGTRLTVT.